The TCR beta chain described here comes from a study of blood T cell repertoires in COVID-19. Study-wide context: The United States, Italy and Spain provided the acute and convalescent COVID-19 samples. Nucleic acid was either cDNA or gDNA, and it came from T cells, B-cell-depleted T cells, or PBMCs.

Some clones are missing from TCRdb's copy, which holds only in-frame ones; the method was immunoSEQ multiplex PCR. Among some 80,000 clones, about four fifths were seen once, and the ten largest hold 10% to 15%. CDR1 and CDR2 from the germline V gene are SGHNT and YENEEA. Trimming cost V 5 bases and J 6 bases, with 14 bases left between them. This CDR3 region has 14 residues. This chain joins TRBV11-3 and TRBJ2-1; D possibly corresponds to TRBD1 (6 bases). The sequence was obtained from a man older than 75 with acute or convalescent COVID-19. The sequenced sample consisted of peripheral blood. The CDR3 spells CASSPSGHRNEQFF. CDR3 DNA: TGTGCCAGCAGCCCTTCGGGACACCGCAATGAGCAGTTCTTC.